These 25 T cell receptor beta chains originate from one sample sequenced in a study of spatial heterogeneity in lung cancer. Study-level findings and limits: The study found that expanded intratumoral alpha and beta TCR counts tracked tumor mutation counts.

Time point reported: sample taken at primary tumor resection. Via MiXCR, TCRdb re-called the 5' RACE reads, giving one row per CDR3 protein. The repertoire consists of 20,000 to 25,000 distinct CDR3 sequences, with roughly 10% occurring once and the leading ten covering around 7.7%. The antigens these receptors bind are not known. Sequences were derived from lung tumor tissue, sampled at surgery. These receptors all stem from a male donor with early-stage non-small cell lung cancer.

The sample holds a few counts of this clonotype. This rearrangement joins TRBV5-5 to TRBJ1-1, with unresolved D. This CDR3 has 14 amino acids. The V gene lost 3 bases and the J gene lost 1 base, with 10 bases spanning the gap. CDR1 and CDR2 (germline): SGHKS, YYEKEE (reference sequence). The CDR3 DNA reads TGTGCCAGCAGCTCCAGGTGGGCGAACACTGAAGCTTTCTTT. It is translated as CASSSRWANTEAFF.

The chain is built from TRBV6-2 or TRBV6-3 and TRBJ2-7; D is possibly TRBD2 (5 bases). The germline V gene encodes CDR1 MNHEY and CDR2 SVGEGT. With 7 bases removed from V and 7 bases from J, the gap between germline ends came to 20 bases. The CDR3 has 14 amino acids. The CDR3 DNA follows: TGTGCCAGCACCCTGGAGGCCTTCGGAAGTGAGCAGTACTTC. Translation: CASTLEAFGSEQYF.

This clonotype was seen more than once but under ten times. This chain joins TRBV28 and TRBJ1-4; D possibly corresponds to TRBD1 (5 bases). V was pared by 8 bases and J by 10 bases, with 20 bases between. The CDR3 totals 14 residues. CDR1 is MDHEN and CDR2 is SYDVKM in the germline V gene. CDR3 amino acids: CASSRQTGYGKLFF. The CDR3 DNA is TGTGCCAGCTCTCGACAGACGGGTTATGGAAAACTGTTTTTT.

The table lists this clonotype with a few counts. The chain joins TRBV12-3 or TRBV12-4 to TRBJ1-1, with no clear D. Trimming took off 6 bases at V and 10 bases at J, with 15 bases between the two ends. CDR3 length: 12 amino acids. CDR3 sequence reads: CASRLLPGGAFF. The CDR3 DNA reads as TGTGCCAGCAGACTGCTCCCGGGCGGAGCTTTCTTT.

The J gene is TRBJ2-7, the V gene TRBV7-7; D is possibly TRBD2 (6 bases). The CDR3 sequence is 16 residues long. V dropped 5 bases and J dropped 3 bases, with 20 bases sitting between them. Germline CDR1 reads SSHAT; CDR2 reads FNYEAQ (reference sequence). The CDR3 region has the DNA TGTGCCAGCAGCCCTACCCTACTAGCTGCGCACTACGAGCAGTACTTC. Protein product: CASSPTLLAAHYEQYF.

There are many counts of this clonotype. The rearrangement uses TRBV10-3 and TRBJ2-7; D is possibly TRBD2 (5 bases). The CDR3 covers 18 residues. V was shortened by 3 bases and J by 3 bases, with 24 bases between the two germline ends. Germline-derived CDR1 and CDR2 are ENHRY and SYGVKD. The DNA of the CDR3 is TGTGCCATCAGTGACCCCAAAGCGGTGGTAGCTACCCACTACGAGCAGTACTTC. Protein product: CAISDPKAVVATHYEQYF.

The sample holds many counts of this clonotype. This chain joins TRBV7-8 and TRBJ1-1; tentative D call: TRBD1 (5 bases). Germline CDR1 SGHVS, CDR2 FQNEAQ. The CDR3 is 15 amino acids. The germline V and J ends were trimmed by 1 base and 3 bases, with 12 bases remaining between them. In DNA, the CDR3 is TGTGCCAGCAGCTTAGTGGGGGGAGGGCACACTGAAGCTTTCTTT. It yields the protein CASSLVGGGHTEAFF.

In its sample, this clonotype was seen many times. The chain uses TRBV6-2 or TRBV6-3 and TRBJ1-5; 8 nucleotides align to TRBD1. V dropped 9 bases and J dropped 5; count of bases not matched to a gene: 6. Looked up from germline, CDR1 is MNHEY and CDR2 is SVGEGT. The CDR3 runs 13 residues. The CDR3 reads CASYGQGDQPQHF. The CDR3 nucleotides read TGTGCCAGTTACGGACAGGGCGATCAGCCCCAGCATTTT.

Remarks on this clonotype: Just one base apart from a much larger clone, this may be a read error. This chain uses TRBV7-2 with TRBJ1-1; D possibly corresponds to TRBD1 (5 bases). The CDR3 length is 13 residues. V lost 4 bases to trimming and J lost 6 bases, with 12 bases between them. Germline CDR1 and CDR2: SGHTA and FQGNSA. This chain's CDR3 is CASSSQQASEAFF. The CDR3 nucleotides are TGTGCCAGCAGCTCCCAACAGGCCTCTGAAGCTTTCTTT.

V gene TRBV28 combines with J gene TRBJ2-1; tentative D call: TRBD1 (6 bases). The germline V gene encodes CDR1 MDHEN and CDR2 SYDVKM. V lost 5 bases to trimming and J lost 5 bases, with 10 bases between them. The CDR3 totals 13 residues. CDR3 loop: CASSRGQNNEQFF. In nucleotides, the CDR3 is TGTGCCAGCAGTCGAGGACAGAACAATGAGCAGTTCTTC.

This clonotype was detected once. The chain joins TRBV24-1 to TRBJ2-1, with 8 bases fitting TRBD1. J lost 6 bases, V lost 4 bases, and 7 bases had no gene match. Germline CDR1 reads KGHDR; CDR2 reads SFDVKD. The CDR3 runs 15 residues. In DNA, the CDR3 is TGTGCCACCAGTGACCGACAGGGGAGTATCAATGAGCAGTTCTTC. This sequence encodes CATSDRQGSINEQFF.

In this sample, this clonotype turned up many times. The chain employs TRBV14 and TRBJ2-7; D call uncertain. In germline, CDR1 is SGHDN, CDR2 FVKESK. The CDR3 totals 12 residues. V was clipped by 4 bases and J by 1 base, with 5 bases between them. CDR3 residues: CASSLLSYEQYF. The CDR3 region has the DNA TGTGCCAGCAGCCTCCTATCCTACGAGCAGTACTTC.

The chain has TRBV27 and TRBJ2-3; 9 positions agree with TRBD2. V shed 3 bases, J shed 5 bases, and the junction held 18 bases outside the gene matches. Germline V gene lookup returns CDR1 MNHEY and CDR2 SMNVEV (reference sequence). The CDR3 spans 19 residues. The DNA for the CDR3 is TGTGCCAGCAGTTTTTCCCTTGCTAGGCCTAGCGGGGTGAGAGATACGCAGTATTTT. It translates to CASSFSLARPSGVRDTQYF.

This clonotype was detected ten times or more. This chain connects TRBV6-2 or TRBV6-3 to TRBJ2-1; D unclear. The germline V gene has CDR1 MNHEY and CDR2 SVGEGT. The CDR3 covers 15 residues. The germline V and J ends were trimmed by 5 bases and 3 bases, with 14 bases remaining between them. CDR3: CASSTPRMDYNEQFF. The CDR3 region has the DNA TGTGCCAGCAGTACCCCTCGGATGGACTACAATGAGCAGTTCTTC.

This clonotype was found many times. The chain couples TRBV2 to TRBJ1-6; 9 positions match TRBD1. The germline V gene encodes CDR1 SNHLY and CDR2 FYNNEI. The V gene end was trimmed by 6 bases and the J gene end by 9 bases; junction bases not matched to a gene: 6. The CDR3 sequence is 14 residues long. The CDR3 loop is CASSGQGKGSPLHF. CDR3 nucleotides: TGTGCCAGCAGCGGACAGGGGAAGGGTTCACCCCTCCACTTT.

Many counts were recorded for this clonotype. V usage is TRBV28 and J usage is TRBJ2-7; 8 bases match TRBD2. CDR1 is MDHEN, CDR2 SYDVKM, per germline. CDR3 length: 13 amino acids. Losses at the gene ends were 2 bases for V and 3 bases for J; bases not matched to a gene: 0. The CDR3 loop is CASSLAGGYEQYF. The CDR3 bases are TGTGCCAGCAGTTTAGCGGGAGGCTACGAGCAGTACTTC.

This clonotype was counted ten times or more. The chain links TRBV6-5 to TRBJ1-5; TRBD1 is a possible D gene (6 bases). Germline CDR1 reads MNHEY; CDR2 reads SVGAGI. This CDR3 spans 13 amino acids. Trimming removed 8 bases at V and 4 bases at J, with 12 bases between. The CDR3 DNA is TGTGCCAGCCGAACAGGGAGGAATCAGCCCCAGCATTTT. Residues: CASRTGRNQPQHF.

This clonotype was recorded many times. The chain recombines TRBV2 with TRBJ2-1, with D perhaps matching TRBD1 (5 bases). V was trimmed by 5 bases and J by 8 bases, leaving 22 bases between them. The germline V gene encodes CDR1 SNHLY and CDR2 FYNNEI. The CDR3 length is 16 residues. CDR3 in DNA: TGTGCCAGCAGTCGTTCAGGACCAGTGGGGCACCATGAGCAGTTCTTC. Residues: CASSRSGPVGHHEQFF.

The rearrangement joins TRBV5-6 to TRBJ2-1, with D possibly being TRBD1 or TRBD2 (5 bases each). The CDR3 runs 15 residues. The V and J ends lost 4 bases and 5 bases respectively, with 16 bases between them. The V gene's germline CDR1 is SGHDT and CDR2 YYEEEE. CDR3 sequence: CASSGDGSGDNEQFF. The CDR3 bases are TGTGCCAGCAGCGGGGACGGAAGTGGGGACAATGAGCAGTTCTTC.

The table lists this clonotype with many counts. The chain recombines TRBV4-1 with TRBJ2-3; TRBD2 matches 11 bases. Germline V lookup: CDR1 MGHRA, CDR2 YSYEKL. The CDR3 covers 16 residues. V dropped 6 bases and J dropped 0; count of bases not matched to a gene: 5. The CDR3 sequence: CASRPGLAGSTDTQYF. The CDR3 region has the DNA TGCGCCAGCAGACCCGGACTAGCGGGCAGCACAGATACGCAGTATTTT.

V is TRBV10-3 and J is TRBJ2-1; 11 bases line up with TRBD2. The CDR3 is made up of 12 amino acids. Germline V gene lookup returns CDR1 ENHRY and CDR2 SYGVKD. Trimming cost V 9 bases and J 6 bases; bases outside gene matches: 1. This CDR3 is CAISGGANEQFF. In DNA, the CDR3 is TGTGCCATTAGCGGGGGGGCCAATGAGCAGTTCTTC.

This clonotype came up many times. The chain recombines TRBV28 with TRBJ1-2; D ambiguous. The CDR3 contains 16 residues. Germline lookup yields CDR1 MDHEN and CDR2 SYDVKM. The V end lost 5 bases, the J end lost 4 bases, and 20 bases lay between the germline ends. As DNA, the CDR3 is TGTGCCAGCAGTCCGTTGGTAGGTTTCGGAATCTATGGCTACACCTTC. It specifies CASSPLVGFGIYGYTF.

V gene TRBV5-1 combines with J gene TRBJ2-1; no reliable D call. The CDR3 is made up of 14 amino acids. Deletions cut 2 bases from V and 3 bases from J, with 9 bases between. The germline V gene encodes CDR1 SGHRS and CDR2 YFSETQ. CDR3 DNA: TGCGCCAGCAGCTTTGGAATGTTCTACAATGAGCAGTTCTTC. Its translation is CASSFGMFYNEQFF. The whole variable domain, remainder taken from reference TRBV5-1 and TRBJ2-1, is KAGVTQTPRYLIKTRGQQVTLSCSPISGHRSVSWYQQTPGQGLQFLFEYFSETQRNKGNFPGRFSGRQFSNSRSEMNVSTLELGDSALYLCASSFGMFYNEQFFGPGTRLTVL.

This rearrangement joins TRBV7-9 to TRBJ2-4; 11 bases are a match to TRBD2. The CDR3 extends over 20 amino acids. Germline CDR1 SEHNR, CDR2 FQNEAQ (reference sequence). J lost 1 base, V lost 5 bases, and 16 bases had no gene match. The CDR3 reads CASSPLTSGRGGKAKNIQYF. CDR3 nucleotide sequence: TGTGCCAGCAGCCCCCTCACTAGCGGGAGAGGGGGGAAGGCCAAAAACATTCAGTACTTC.

This clonotype occurred many times. This chain joins TRBV29-1 and TRBJ2-3, with 8 bases identical to TRBD2. The trim removed 5 bases at V and 4 bases at J, leaving 2 bases unmatched. Germline CDR1 reads SQVTM; CDR2 reads ANQGSEA. The CDR3 loop spans 12 amino acids. Written as DNA, the CDR3 is TGCAGCGTTAGAGCGGGAGCAGATACGCAGTATTTT. Its protein product is CSVRAGADTQYF.